This T cell receptor beta chain was recovered during a study of blood T cells in healthy people across ages (dated by TCRdb to 2013 to 2016). In the study overall: In model experiments, template switching captured about one uniquely barcoded TCR beta cDNA molecule for every two T cells. The study measured age-related changes in TCR beta repertoire diversity using deep sequencing normalized with unique cDNA molecular identifiers. Four age groups were formed from the donors: young (average about 16 years), middle-aged (roughly 38), aged (over 55) and long-lived (82). Donors of different ages were randomly distributed across sequencing lanes to avoid experimental bias. For two donors (one aged 18 to 29 and one aged 80 or older), the study analyzed two additional independent replicas of 1 million unique cDNA reads from the same blood draw. General study outcomes and caveats: Observed TCR beta diversity per million T cells fell roughly linearly with age, and a significant reduction was already apparent by age around 40. Donor CMV infection status was unknown, potentially confounding age-related changes in expanded clonotypes. A strong correlation was found between observed TCR beta diversity and the percentage of naive T cells measured by flow cytometry. Compared with the aged group, more naive CD4+ T cells, fewer expanded clones and increased TCR diversity were shown by the long-lived group, suggesting age selection. Total diversity estimates from one million sequenced T cells were considered lower bounds and underestimates. Because profiling used bulk unsorted PBMCs, naive and antigen-experienced compartments could not be compared conclusively.

The library was generated by 5' RACE. The listed sequencing device is Illumina HiSeq 2500. A second about 7 to 12 cycle PCR used a sample-barcoded 5' primer and a J-beta primer mix. Each TCR beta cDNA molecule received a unique molecular identifier from a template-switch 5' adaptor carrying 12 random nucleotides. Each sample yielded at least 2.5 million CDR3-containing paired-end reads. First-strand cDNA synthesis was performed from all RNA using the Mint cDNA synthesis kit, with priming by a TRBC-specific oligonucleotide. Following uracil-DNA glycosylase treatment, a first 18-cycle PCR with universal primers M1SS and BC2_uni_R was performed on all cDNA. From the authors' description of their analysis: Normalization of each sample was performed by random selection of 1 million high-quality reads, each carrying a distinct molecular identifier. Instead of being binned into consensus sequences, reads with shared molecular identifiers were discarded. MiTCR, set to a Q25 quality threshold and the strictest error-elimination algorithm, was used for CDR3 identification, clonotype clustering and error correction. Lower-bound total TCR beta diversity was estimated with a nonparametric unseen species model using Euler transformation. Starting from the raw public reads, TCRdb applied fastp trimming at Q25, assembled clones with MiXCR and retained in-frame beta chains. One record per CDR3 amino acid sequence lists the most common genes and DNA. TCRdb assigned the V and J calls; the authors' analysis was not used. The sample table lists about 1.4 million distinct CDR3 sequences, 59% of them with a count of one. The ten biggest clones cover 6.5% to 8% of the sample.

Donors were a few dozen systemically healthy Caucasian individuals from Russia aged roughly 6 to 95 years. Around 9.7 milliliters of peripheral blood were collected from each donor into EDTA-treated Vacutainer tubes. PBMCs were isolated by Ficoll-Paque density-gradient centrifugation, with at least 6 million obtained per sample. Trizol reagent was used to extract total RNA from PBMCs, with at least 5.5 micrograms per sample. For every donor, an aliquot of PBMCs went through flow cytometry to measure the percentages of naive CD45RAhigh/CD27high T cells. Taken from the germline V gene (reference sequence), the CDR1 and CDR2 loops are MNHEY and SMNVEV. Taken from cysteine to phenylalanine, the CDR3 has 16 residues. CDR3 DNA is the only sequence kept; it has 48 bases, read in frame from the first base. Comment on this clonotype: This receptor's antigen is unknown. No quality values exist for individual bases; no much larger clone is one base distant.

This receptor was taken from a man aged 18 to 30 in good health. This receptor chain uses TRBV27 and TRBJ2-4, with 9 bases in between that match TRBD1. The J call may be faulty, since TRBJ2-7 better matches the DNA end. Sequencing was carried out using blood. The DNA sequence reads TGTGCCAGCAGAGACGCCGGGACAGGGAAATTCTACGAGCAGTACTTC. Translated, this gives CASRDAGTGKFYEQYF.